This TCR beta chain was sequenced for a study of identical twins (dated by TCRdb to 2016 to 2017). With regard to the full study: The study deep-sequenced TCR alpha and beta repertoires from monozygotic twins, unrelated adults of various ages and cord blood to test whether fetal clonotypes persist. To rule out contamination, the twin experiments were replicated at different times with different library preparation protocols.

Study-wide findings and limitations: Because the same donors could not be followed over many years, the conclusions relied on cross-sectional statistical analysis. A weaker excess of twin sharing was found in beta out-of-frame sequences because the signal-to-noise ratio was lowered by fewer shared sequences. In monozygotic twins, out-of-frame TCR alpha sharing was systematically underestimated by recombination models, although the models agreed with sharing between unrelated individuals. Compared with coincidental sharing between unrelated individuals, out-of-frame TCR alpha sequences shared between twins showed an excess of sequences with low generation probability. Abundant cord blood beta clonotypes had fewer insertions, young adult naive repertoires showed a similar but weaker trend, and memory repertoires showed no such trend. Invariant T cells such as MAIT and iNKT could partly confound zero-insertion analyses, though diverse VJ usage argued against this for most clonotypes.

All donors were healthy Caucasians. The twin cohort consisted of three pairs of female monozygotic twins, all aged about 18 to 30 years. CD4+ and CD8+ T cell populations were isolated with positive isolation kits from Invitrogen. A remark on this clonotype: Its antigen is still unknown. No base quality information exists; no much larger clone differs at one position.

Libraries were constructed by 5' RACE. Data came from an Illumina HiSeq 2000. Template switching added a universal primer binding site, and the final cDNA carried a unique molecular identifier that allowed TCR cDNA molecules to be counted accurately. First-strand cDNA for TCR alpha and beta chains was synthesized from specific primers in the conserved constant-segment region. To control for contamination, every cDNA library carried two barcodes: a SMART-Mk sample barcode plus Illumina barcodes. TruSeq adapter sequences along with Illumina sample barcodes were introduced in two successive PCR steps. The TCR alpha and beta cDNA libraries were sequenced on the Illumina HiSeq platform using custom primers. The study's own analysis went as follows. Unique molecular identifiers were extracted from raw reads with MiGEC, and CDR3 positions were determined with MiXCR. For each individual, recombination models were inferred using an EM algorithm with the repgenHMM and IGoR tools. The tcR package in R was used for shared clonotype analysis, with sharing normalized by the product of cloneset sizes. To study raw recombination free of thymic and clonal selection effects, out-of-frame nonproductive sequences were analyzed. TCRdb passed the public sequencing reads through fastp at Q25 and MiXCR, retaining productive beta sequences. Each entry is one CDR3 protein sequence, shown with its most common DNA and genes. V and J calls and clone size were set by TCRdb, not the authors. The sample contains roughly 500,000 distinct CDR3 sequences, under 25% of them found a single time. The ten largest clones represent about 0.93% of the sample.

CDR1 and CDR2, per the germline V gene (reference sequence), are LGHDT and YNNKEL. Including the terminal cysteine and phenylalanine, the CDR3 comprises 15 residues. The only DNA kept is the CDR3, 45 bases in frame from the first base. At the junction V is shortened by 4 bases and J by 9 bases, with 16 bases in between. This sample was also put to use in a study of T cells expressing NK-cell markers. As noted in the second study: In sorted CD3+CD56+NKG2C+, CD3+CD56+NKG2C- and CD3+CD56-NKG2C+ T-cell subsets from eight donors, TCR beta-chain repertoires were profiled. Most of the eight sequenced donors were HCMV-seropositive and one was HCMV-seronegative. To restrict sorting to alphabetaTCR-expressing T cells, an anti-gammadeltaTCR antibody was added in several experiments. For roughly 6 donors, the dominant CD3+CD56+NKG2C+ clonotypes were among the top 10 CD8+ clonotypes and accounted for 1.0-7.0% of CD8+ T cells. Those dominant clonotypes were again the most abundant among CD3+CD56-NKG2C+ cells in four donors, at about 25-60.1%. Whether the expanded NKG2C-expressing T cell clones were specific for HCMV antigens remained unclear. Randomly selected healthy volunteers, three men and five women, were used as the eight sequenced donors. HCMV serostatus was determined by detecting HCMV-specific IgG in serum with a commercial ELISA kit. Reads were demultiplexed and grouped by UMI with MIGEC, and clonotypes were assembled and quantified with MiTCR. To exclude erroneous sequences, only TCR cDNA sequences supported by at least two reads were retained. The tcR package was used for downstream repertoire analysis, with clonotypes matched between fractions based on CDR3 nucleotide sequence plus V segment. Antigen specificity was annotated against VDJdb with VDJmatch, allowing one amino acid substitution in CDR3.

This TCR was recovered from a woman between 18 and 30 years old in good health. The chain uses TRBV3-1 and TRBJ1-6; the D gene is possibly TRBD1, with 5 bases matching. The sample comprised CD4+ T cells sorted from blood. The sequence in DNA is TGTGCCAGCAGCCTTCACACCCGGGACTCTTCACCCCTCCACTTT. This gives the protein CASSLHTRDSSPLHF.